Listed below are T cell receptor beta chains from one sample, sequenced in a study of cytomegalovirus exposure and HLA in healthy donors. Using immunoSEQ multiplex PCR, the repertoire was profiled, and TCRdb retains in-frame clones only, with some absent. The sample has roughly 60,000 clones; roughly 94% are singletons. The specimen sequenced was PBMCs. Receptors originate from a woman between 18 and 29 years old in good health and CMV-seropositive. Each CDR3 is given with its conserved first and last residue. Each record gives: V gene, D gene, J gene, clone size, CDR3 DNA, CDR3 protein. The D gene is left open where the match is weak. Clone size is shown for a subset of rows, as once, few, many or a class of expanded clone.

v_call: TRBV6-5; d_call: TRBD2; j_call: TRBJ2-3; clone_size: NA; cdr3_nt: TGTGCCAGCAGTTACGGGACTAGCGGCACAGATACGCAGTATTTT; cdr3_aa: CASSYGTSGTDTQYF
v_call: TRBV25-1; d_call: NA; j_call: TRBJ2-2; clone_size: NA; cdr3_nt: TGTGCCAGCAGTCCCGGGACCTTGTGGGGGCGAAACACCGGGGAGCTGTTTTTT; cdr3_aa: CASSPGTLWGRNTGELFF
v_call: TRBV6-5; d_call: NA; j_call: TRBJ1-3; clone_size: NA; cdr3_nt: TGTGCCAGCAGTCGGGATCGCGAAGGAAACACCATATATTTT; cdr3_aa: CASSRDREGNTIYF
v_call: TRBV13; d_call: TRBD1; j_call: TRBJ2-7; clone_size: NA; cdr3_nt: TGTGCCAGCAGCATGGGACAGTTAAAATACGAGCAGTACTTC; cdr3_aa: CASSMGQLKYEQYF
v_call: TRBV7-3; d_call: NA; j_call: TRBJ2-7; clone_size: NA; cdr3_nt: TGTGCCAGCAGCCCACTCGGCGGGCAGGGAGGAGGAGAGCAGTACTTC; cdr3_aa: CASSPLGGQGGGEQYF
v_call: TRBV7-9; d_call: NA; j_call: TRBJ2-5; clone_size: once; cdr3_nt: TGTGCCAGCAGCTTGGGTCCCGGGGGACAGCAAGAGACCCAGTACTTC; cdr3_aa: CASSLGPGGQQETQYF
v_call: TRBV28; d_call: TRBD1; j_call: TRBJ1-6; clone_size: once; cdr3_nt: TGTGCCAGCAGTTCCGGGACAGTCTCACCCCTCCACTTT; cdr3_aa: CASSSGTVSPLHF
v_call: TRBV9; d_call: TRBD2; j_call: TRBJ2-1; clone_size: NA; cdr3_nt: TGTGCCAGCAGCGTAGAAGTAGAGACGGGAGGAGAGCAGTTCTTC; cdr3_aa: CASSVEVETGGEQFF
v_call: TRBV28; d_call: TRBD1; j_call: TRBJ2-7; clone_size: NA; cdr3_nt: TGTGCCAGCAGTTTAGGGACAGGTGCTCAGCAGTACTTC; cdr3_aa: CASSLGTGAQQYF
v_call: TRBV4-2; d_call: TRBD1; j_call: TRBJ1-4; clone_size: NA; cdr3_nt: TGTGCCAGCAGCCGCAACAGGGGGGAGAGTGAAAAACTGTTTTTT; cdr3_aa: CASSRNRGESEKLFF
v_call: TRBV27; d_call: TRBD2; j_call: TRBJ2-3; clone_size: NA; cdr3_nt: TGTGCCAGCAGTCTATGGCAAGCGGGAGGGCCGGGCGGCACAGATACGCAGTATTTT; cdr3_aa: CASSLWQAGGPGGTDTQYF
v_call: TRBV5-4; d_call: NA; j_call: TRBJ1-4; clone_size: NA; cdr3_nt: TGTGCCAGCAGCTTACGGGGTGCAGAAAAACTGTTTTTT; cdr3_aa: CASSLRGAEKLFF
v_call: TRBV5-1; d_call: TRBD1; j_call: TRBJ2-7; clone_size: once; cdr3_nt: TGCGCCAGCAGCGGCGCGACAGGGCTCAACGAGCAGTACTTC; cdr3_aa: CASSGATGLNEQYF
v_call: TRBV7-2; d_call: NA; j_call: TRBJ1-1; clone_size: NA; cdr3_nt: TGTGCCAGCAGCTTACGTAGGGGCGCGAACACTGAAGCTTTCTTT; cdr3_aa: CASSLRRGANTEAFF
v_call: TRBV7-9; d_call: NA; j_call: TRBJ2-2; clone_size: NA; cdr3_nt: TGTGCCAGCAGCGGGGGGGCCGGGACTTACACCGGGGAGCTGTTTTTT; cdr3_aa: CASSGGAGTYTGELFF
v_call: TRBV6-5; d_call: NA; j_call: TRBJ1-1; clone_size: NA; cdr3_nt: TGTGCCAGCAGTTCCAGGGTTTGGGGCACTGAAGCTTTCTTT; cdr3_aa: CASSSRVWGTEAFF
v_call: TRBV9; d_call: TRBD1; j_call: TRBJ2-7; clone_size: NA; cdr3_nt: TGTGCCAGCAGCGTAGCATCTCAGGGGGCGTACGAGCAGTACTTC; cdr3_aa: CASSVASQGAYEQYF
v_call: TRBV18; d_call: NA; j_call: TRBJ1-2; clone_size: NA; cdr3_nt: TGTGCCAGCTCACCACCTCTCACTTCTAACTATGGCTACACCTTC; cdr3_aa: CASSPPLTSNYGYTF
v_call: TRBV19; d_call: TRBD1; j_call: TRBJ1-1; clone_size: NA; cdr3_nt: TGTGCCAGTAGTCATCATCCGGGACAGGGCCTTGGGTCGGCTTTCTTT; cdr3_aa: CASSHHPGQGLGSAFF
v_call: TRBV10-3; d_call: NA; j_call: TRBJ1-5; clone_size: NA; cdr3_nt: TGTGCCACAGCGTGGCAGGGCCTAAATAGCAATCAGCCCCAGCATTTT; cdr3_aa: CATAWQGLNSNQPQHF
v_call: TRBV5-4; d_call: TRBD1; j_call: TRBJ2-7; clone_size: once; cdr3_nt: TGTGCCAGCAACCGGGACAGGGAGGGTGAGCAGTACTTC; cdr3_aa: CASNRDREGEQYF
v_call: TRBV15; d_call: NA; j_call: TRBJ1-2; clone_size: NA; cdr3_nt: TGTGCCACCAGCCCCCCCCCGAACAGGGCTCACCACTATGGCTACACCTTC; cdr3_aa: CATSPPPNRAHHYGYTF
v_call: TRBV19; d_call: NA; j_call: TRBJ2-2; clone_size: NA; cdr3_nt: TGTGCCAGTGGGGAACAGGGCGATTCCGGGGAGCTGTTTTTT; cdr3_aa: CASGEQGDSGELFF
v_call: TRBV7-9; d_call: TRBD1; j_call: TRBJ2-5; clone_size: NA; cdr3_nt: TGTGCCAGCAGCCCACGACAGGGTCTCCAAGAGACCCAGTACTTC; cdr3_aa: CASSPRQGLQETQYF
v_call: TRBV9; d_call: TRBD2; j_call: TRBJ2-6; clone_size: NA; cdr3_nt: TGTGCCAGCAGCGGGGTTGGAGCGGGGGGGCCTGGGGCCAACGTCCTGACTTTC; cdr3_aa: CASSGVGAGGPGANVLTF
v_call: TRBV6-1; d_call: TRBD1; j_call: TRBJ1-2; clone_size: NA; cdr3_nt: TGTGCCAGCAGTGATCGGCCAGGGGGCGCGTATGGCTACACCTTC; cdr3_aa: CASSDRPGGAYGYTF
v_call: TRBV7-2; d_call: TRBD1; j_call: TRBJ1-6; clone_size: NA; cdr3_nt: TGTGCCAGCAGCTTTAGGCAGGGGGATAATTCACCCCTCCACTTT; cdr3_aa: CASSFRQGDNSPLHF
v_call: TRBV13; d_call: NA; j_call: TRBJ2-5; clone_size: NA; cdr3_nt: TGTGCCAGCAGTGGGGCGGTCAGGGGTGAGACCCAGTACTTC; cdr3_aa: CASSGAVRGETQYF
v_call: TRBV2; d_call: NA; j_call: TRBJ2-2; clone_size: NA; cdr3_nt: TGTGCCAGCAGGATGGCTAGCTCCGGGGAGCTGTTTTTT; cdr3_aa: CASRMASSGELFF
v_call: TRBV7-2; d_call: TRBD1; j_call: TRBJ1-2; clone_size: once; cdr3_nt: TGTGCCAGCAGCCCGGGACAGGCTATGAACTATGGCTACACCTTC; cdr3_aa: CASSPGQAMNYGYTF
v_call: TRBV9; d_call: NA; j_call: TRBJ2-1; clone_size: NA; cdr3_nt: TGTGCCAGCAGCGTTTCTTCGGGGTACAGTGAGCAGTTCTTC; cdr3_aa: CASSVSSGYSEQFF
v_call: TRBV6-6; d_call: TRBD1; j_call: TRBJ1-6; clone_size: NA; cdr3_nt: TGTGCCAGCAGTTACAGCGGAACAGGGGATTCACCCCTCCACTTT; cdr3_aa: CASSYSGTGDSPLHF
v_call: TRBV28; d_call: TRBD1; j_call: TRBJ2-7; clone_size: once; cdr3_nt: TGTGCCAGTAGTGTGGCAGGGGGATTTCGAGAGCAGTACTTC; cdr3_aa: CASSVAGGFREQYF
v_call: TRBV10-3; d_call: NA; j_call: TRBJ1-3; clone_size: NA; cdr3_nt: TGTGCCAAGGGGGGGGAGTCTGGAAACACCATATATTTT; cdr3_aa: CAKGGESGNTIYF
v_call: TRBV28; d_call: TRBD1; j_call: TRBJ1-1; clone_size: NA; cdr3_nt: TGTGCCAGCAGTCCCTCGAGGGGGCGCATGGACACTGAAGCTTTCTTT; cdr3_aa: CASSPSRGRMDTEAFF
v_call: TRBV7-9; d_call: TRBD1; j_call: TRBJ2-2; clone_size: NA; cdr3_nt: TGTGCCAGCAGCCTCGATCGACAGGGTGCCGGGGAGCTGTTTTTT; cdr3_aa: CASSLDRQGAGELFF
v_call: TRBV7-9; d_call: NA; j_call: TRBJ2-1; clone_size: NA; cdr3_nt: TGTGCCAGCAGCCCATTAGCGGCTGAGCAGTTCTTC; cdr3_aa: CASSPLAAEQFF
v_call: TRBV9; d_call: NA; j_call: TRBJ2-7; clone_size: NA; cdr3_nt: TGTGCCAGCAGCGTGGGGAAAGGGAGTTCCGTCGAGCAGTACTTC; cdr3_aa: CASSVGKGSSVEQYF
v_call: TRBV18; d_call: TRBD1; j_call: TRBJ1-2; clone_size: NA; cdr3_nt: TGTGCCAGCTCAGAAACGGGGACAGCGAGCTATGGCTACACCTTC; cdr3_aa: CASSETGTASYGYTF
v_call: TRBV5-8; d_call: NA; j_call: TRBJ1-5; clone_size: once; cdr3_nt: TGTGCCAGCAGCCCCCGAGGTCGAAATCAGCCCCAGCATTTT; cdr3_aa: CASSPRGRNQPQHF
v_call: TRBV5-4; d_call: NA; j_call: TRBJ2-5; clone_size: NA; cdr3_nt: TGTGCCAGCAGCTTGGACAGGGTGAAAGAGACCCAGTACTTC; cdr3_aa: CASSLDRVKETQYF
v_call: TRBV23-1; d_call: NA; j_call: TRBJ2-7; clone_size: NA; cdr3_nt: TGCGCCAGCAGTCATCCTAAACAACAGGGTAACCACGAGCAGTACTTC; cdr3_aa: CASSHPKQQGNHEQYF
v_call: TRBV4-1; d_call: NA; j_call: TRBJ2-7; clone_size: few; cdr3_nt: TGCGCCAGCAGCCTTGGGGGGACGGGAATACAGGAGCAGTACTTC; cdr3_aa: CASSLGGTGIQEQYF
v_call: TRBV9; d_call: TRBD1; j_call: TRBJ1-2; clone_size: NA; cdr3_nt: TGTGCCAGCAGCCCCCAGGGGGACAGGGATGGGTATGGCTACACCTTC; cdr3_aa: CASSPQGDRDGYGYTF
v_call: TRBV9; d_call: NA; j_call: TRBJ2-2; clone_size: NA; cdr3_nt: TGTGCCAGCAGCGTAGCCCCGGGGGGCAGCACCGGGGAGCTGTTTTTT; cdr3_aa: CASSVAPGGSTGELFF
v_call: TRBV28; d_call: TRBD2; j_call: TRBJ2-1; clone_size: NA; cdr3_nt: TGTGCCAGCAGTTTAGGACTAGCGGGGGGGCTTTGGAATGAGCAGTTCTTC; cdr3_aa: CASSLGLAGGLWNEQFF
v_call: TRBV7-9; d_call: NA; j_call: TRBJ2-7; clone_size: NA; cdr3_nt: TGTGCCAGCAGCTCTCTTTCAAGCCGAAGAAGCTCCTACGAGCAGTACTTC; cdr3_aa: CASSSLSSRRSSYEQYF
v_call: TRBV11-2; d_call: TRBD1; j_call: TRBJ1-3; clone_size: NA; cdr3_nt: TGTGCCAGCAGCATTGGGACAGGGGGCTCTGGAAACACCATATATTTT; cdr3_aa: CASSIGTGGSGNTIYF
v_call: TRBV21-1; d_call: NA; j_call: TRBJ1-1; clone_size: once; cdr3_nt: TGTGCCAGCAGCACCTCTAGGGGGAACACTGAAGCTTTCTTT; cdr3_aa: CASSTSRGNTEAFF
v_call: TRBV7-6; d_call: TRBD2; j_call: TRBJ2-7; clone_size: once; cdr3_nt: TGTGCCAGCAGCTACCCGGGGGGGTCCGTCGAGCAGTACTTC; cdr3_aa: CASSYPGGSVEQYF
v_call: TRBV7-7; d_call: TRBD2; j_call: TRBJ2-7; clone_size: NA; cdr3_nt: TGTGCTAGCAGCCCGGGACTAGCGGGATCCTACGAGCAGTACTTC; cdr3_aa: CASSPGLAGSYEQYF
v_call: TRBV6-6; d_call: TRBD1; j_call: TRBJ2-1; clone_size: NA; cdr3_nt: TGTGCCAGCTCCGGAGCTGAACAGGGGAGCAATGAGCAGTTCTTC; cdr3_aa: CASSGAEQGSNEQFF
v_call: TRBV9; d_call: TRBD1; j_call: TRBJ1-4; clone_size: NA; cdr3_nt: TGTGCCAGCAGCGTAGAGACAGGGGAGGATGAAAAACTGTTTTTT; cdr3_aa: CASSVETGEDEKLFF